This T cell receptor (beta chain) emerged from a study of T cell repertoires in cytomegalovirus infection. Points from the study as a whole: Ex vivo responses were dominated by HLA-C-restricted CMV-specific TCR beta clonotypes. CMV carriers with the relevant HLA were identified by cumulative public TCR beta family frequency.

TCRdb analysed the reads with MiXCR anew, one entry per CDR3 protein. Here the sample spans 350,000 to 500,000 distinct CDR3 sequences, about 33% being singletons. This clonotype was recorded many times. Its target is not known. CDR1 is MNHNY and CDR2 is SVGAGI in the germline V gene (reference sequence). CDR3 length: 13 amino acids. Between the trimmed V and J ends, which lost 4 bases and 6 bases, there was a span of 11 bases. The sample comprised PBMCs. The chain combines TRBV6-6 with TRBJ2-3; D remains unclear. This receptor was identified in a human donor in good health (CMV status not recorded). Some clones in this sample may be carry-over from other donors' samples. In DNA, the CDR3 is TGTGCCAGCAGTTCCCACTTAGCTGATACGCAGTATTTT. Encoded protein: CASSSHLADTQYF.